This T cell receptor beta chain is drawn from a study of Graves' ophthalmopathy and Graves' hyperthyroidism. RNA transcripts provided the template for amplifying TCR beta CDR3 regions. Following a first-round RT-PCR that used HTBI primers, a second-round multiplex PCR was carried out. A single record per CDR3 protein comes from TCRdb applying MiXCR to the multiplex PCR reads. The sample includes 170,000 or so distinct CDR3 sequences, approximately 40% seen only once; the top ten take approximately 9%. This CDR3 comprises 14 residues. V lost 0 bases, J lost 5 bases, and 13 bases lay in between. Germline V gene sequence: CDR1 DFQATT, CDR2 SNEGSKA (reference sequence). The starting material, about 9.5 ml of fresh peripheral blood, provided the PBMCs.

This TCR came from a young man with Graves' ophthalmopathy. What was sequenced was peripheral blood. J is TRBJ1-1 and V is TRBV20-1; no reliable D call. The chain's CDR3 is CSARDLSRGTEAFF. The CDR3 nucleotides are TGCAGTGCTAGAGACCTGTCGCGGGGAACTGAAGCTTTCTTT.